This TCR beta chain emerged from a study of cytomegalovirus exposure and HLA in healthy donors. 60 Vbeta and 13 Jbeta primers were used in PCR. This table comes from immunoSEQ multiplex PCR, and its TCRdb copy is limited to in-frame clones, with some not included. The data hold approximately 220,000 clones, with less than 85% observed a single time. CDR3 length: 13 residues. With 0 bases removed from V and 7 bases from J, the gap between germline ends came to 8 bases. Germline CDR1 reads SGDLS; CDR2 reads YYNGEE. V usage is TRBV9 and J usage is TRBJ1-5; no clear D gene. This TCR came from a man between 18 and 35 years old in good health and CMV-seronegative. The sequenced sample was PBMCs. DNA for the CDR3: TGTGCCAGCAGCGTAGACTTTCGACAGCCCCAGCATTTT. Protein product: CASSVDFRQPQHF.